This TCR beta chain was obtained from a study of human T cells and chemical hapten exposure. V gave up 4 bases and J gave up 1 base, with 12 bases separating them. This CDR3 region has 15 residues. The germline CDR1 and CDR2 sequences are SGHRS and YFSETQ. Individual cDNA molecules in this library carried unique molecular identifiers. Authors' processing steps: Sample TCR counts, which ranged from 23,224 to 690,600, had a median of approximately 96,000. One entry per CDR3 protein, called by TCRdb with MiXCR from the 5' RACE reads. These V and J calls are TCRdb output, not the study's own analysis. The table includes about 140,000 distinct CDR3 sequences, around 4% detected once. It was from unfractionated whole blood that total RNA was extracted. Regarding the study as a whole: Sensitizing to DPC left TCRs with a frequency above 1 in 1000 unaltered.

Remarks on this clonotype: Its antigen is undetermined.

This TCR derives from a female donor in good health. The V and J genes are TRBV5-1 and TRBJ2-1, with D perhaps assigned TRBD1 or TRBD2 (5 bases each). CDR3: CASSRDGASYNEQFF. CDR3 sequence (DNA): TGCGCCAGCAGCCGGGACGGGGCGTCCTACAATGAGCAGTTCTTC.